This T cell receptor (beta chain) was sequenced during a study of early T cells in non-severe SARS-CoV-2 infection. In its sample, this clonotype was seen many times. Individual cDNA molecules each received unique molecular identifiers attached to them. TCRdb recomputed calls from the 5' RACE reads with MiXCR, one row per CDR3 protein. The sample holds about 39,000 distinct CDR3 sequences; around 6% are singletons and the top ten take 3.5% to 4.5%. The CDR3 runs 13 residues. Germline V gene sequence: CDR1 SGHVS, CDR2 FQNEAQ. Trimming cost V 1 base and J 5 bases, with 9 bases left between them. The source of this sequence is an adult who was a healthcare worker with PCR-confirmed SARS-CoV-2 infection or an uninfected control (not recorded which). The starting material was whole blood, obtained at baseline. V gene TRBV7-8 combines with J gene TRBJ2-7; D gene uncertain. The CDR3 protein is CASSLVLRNEQYF. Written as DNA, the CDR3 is TGTGCCAGCAGCTTAGTCCTGAGGAACGAGCAGTACTTC.